Each of the 30 T cell receptor beta chains below was sequenced from the same sample in a study of beta chain features in type 1 diabetes (dated 2018 in TCRdb). Library preparation used the immunoSEQ multiplex PCR assay. The entire isolated RNA was reverse transcribed using the High Capacity cDNA Reverse Transcription Kit, and thus expressed TCRB transcripts were sequenced. Entries here come from immuneACCESS through TCRdb and include only in-frame sequences with V and J called. Some clones fail to appear in such tables; in the studies checked, an unresolved V gene covers under half of the shortfall, and the cause of the remainder is unknown. In this sample the table shows around 280,000 clones, about 8.5% of which occur a single time. Clones ranked in the top ten supply under 1.3% of the sample. Sample: central memory CD4+ T cells from blood. The receptor set was obtained from a woman aged 18-35 years in good health.

The table lists this clone with a few counts. The V call is TRBV7-9, the J call TRBJ2-1; a possible D gene is TRBD1 (6 bases). CDR3 length: 15 residues. V was shortened by 1 base and J by 9 bases, with 16 bases between the two germline ends. CDR1 SEHNR and CDR2 FQNEAQ come from the germline V gene (reference sequence). This CDR3 reads CASSLGRYRVGEQFF. DNA for the CDR3: TGTGCCAGCAGCTTAGGTCGGTACAGGGTTGGTGAGCAGTTCTTC.

This clone occurred a few times. This chain joins TRBV28 and TRBJ1-5, with 12 bases matching TRBD1. Germline loops: CDR1 MDHEN, CDR2 SYDVKM. J gave up 6 bases and V 3 bases, and 3 bases lay outside the gene matches. There are 15 residues in the CDR3. Here the CDR3 DNA reads TGTGCCAGCAGTTTTGGGACAGGGGGCTTTCAGCCCCAGCATTTT. Translation: CASSFGTGGFQPQHF.

This clone was seen ten or more times. The rearrangement joins TRBV9 to TRBJ2-1; TRBD2 agrees at 11 bases. The CDR3 is 14 residues long. CDR1 is SGDLS, CDR2 YYNGEE, per germline. Trimming cost V 5 bases and J 5 bases; bases outside gene matches: 3. The CDR3 nucleotides are TGTGCCAGCAGTCGACTAGCGGGACACAATGAGCAGTTCTTC. Translating gives CASSRLAGHNEQFF. The variable domain in full, completed from reference TRBV9 and TRBJ2-1, reads DSGVTQTPKHLITATGQRVTLRCSPRSGDLSVYWYQQSLDQGLQFLIQYYNGEERAKGNILERFSAQQFPDLHSELNLSSLELGDSALYFCASSRLAGHNEQFFGPGTRLTVL.

This clone was seen repeatedly, ten times or more. This chain joins TRBV2 and TRBJ2-3, with unresolved D. The CDR3 runs 12 residues. Deletions cut 2 bases from V and 7 bases from J, with 7 bases between. Germline CDR1 SNHLY, CDR2 FYNNEI. DNA of the CDR3: TGTGCCAGCAGTGAAAGGAAATATACGCAGTATTTT. Amino acid sequence: CASSERKYTQYF.

Written as DNA, the CDR3 is TGTGCCAGCAGGCGCAGGGAGGCCGGGGAGCTGTTTTTT. It codes for CASRRREAGELFF. The chain couples TRBV2 to TRBJ2-2, with TRBD2 as a possible D gene (6 bases). The V gene lost 6 bases and the J gene lost 6 bases, with 11 bases spanning the gap. The CDR3 is 13 amino acids. CDR1 is SNHLY, CDR2 FYNNEI, per germline.

This clone came up a few times. The chain carries TRBV5-1 and TRBJ1-1; a possible D gene is TRBD1 (5 bases). The V gene lost 0 bases and the J gene lost 4 bases, with 10 bases spanning the gap. CDR1 is SGHRS, CDR2 YFSETQ, per germline. CDR3 size: 14 residues. The CDR3 region is CASSLARVSTEAFF. DNA for the CDR3: TGCGCCAGCAGCTTGGCCAGGGTGTCCACTGAAGCTTTCTTT.

This chain connects TRBV5-1 to TRBJ2-5, with unresolved D. The V end was cut by 4 bases, the J end by 5 bases, with 15 bases between. CDR3 length equals 14 residues. Germline CDR1 is SGHRS and CDR2 is YFSETQ. DNA for the CDR3: TGCGCCAGCAGCCCCTTCGGGTTGGTCGAGACCCAGTACTTC. This encodes CASSPFGLVETQYF.

This clone was observed a handful of times. The chain combines TRBV7-2 with TRBJ2-3; TRBD1 might be the D (5 bases). V was cut by 8 bases and J by 4 bases, with 16 bases left in between. Per germline, CDR1 SGHTA and CDR2 FQGNSA. The CDR3 has 14 amino acids. Here the CDR3 reads CASAPQGRADTQYF. As DNA, the CDR3 is TGTGCCAGCGCGCCGCAGGGTCGCGCAGATACGCAGTATTTT.

The CDR3, as DNA: TGTGCCAGCAGCTCCCGGGACACCCTCACCTACGAGCAGTACGTC. Its translation is CASSSRDTLTYEQYV. The rearrangement links TRBV5-6 to TRBJ2-7; the D gene is possibly TRBD1 (6 bases). This CDR3 region has 15 residues. V was shortened by 3 bases and J by 2 bases, with 15 bases between the two germline ends. Per germline, CDR1 SGHDT and CDR2 YYEEEE.

This clone came up many times. The chain recombines TRBV7-9 with TRBJ2-5; D unclear. CDR3 length: 11 residues. CDR1 and CDR2 (germline): SEHNR, FQNEAQ (reference sequence). V was clipped by 5 bases and J by 6 bases, with 7 bases between them. CDR3 bases: TGTGCCAGCAGCATGACACAGACCCAGTACTTC. This codes for CASSMTQTQYF. The full variable domain, its missing parts supplied by reference TRBV7-9 and TRBJ2-5, is DTGVSQNPRHKITKRGQNVTFRCDPISEHNRLYWYRQTLGQGPEFLTYFQNEAQLEKSRLLSDRFSAERPKGSFSTLEIQRTEQGDSAMYLCASSMTQTQYFGPGTRLLVL.

The V call is TRBV7-9, the J call TRBJ1-2; D unclear. The CDR3 is 12 residues long. Trimming took 2 bases from V and 8 from J, leaving 9 bases between them. Germline CDR1 reads SEHNR; CDR2 reads FQNEAQ (reference sequence). CDR3 in amino acids: CASSLSDEGYTF. The DNA for the CDR3 is TGTGCCAGCAGCTTATCTGATGAAGGCTACACCTTC.

This clone was observed many times. The chain recombines TRBV7-9 with TRBJ1-3, with D possibly matching TRBD1 (5 bases). In germline, CDR1 is SEHNR, CDR2 FQNEAQ (reference sequence). The length of the CDR3 is 17 residues. V was cut by 5 bases and J by 0 bases, with 17 bases left in between. CDR3 sequence reads: CASSRHPSGISGNTIYF. The CDR3 DNA reads TGTGCCAGCAGCCGTCACCCCTCAGGGATCTCTGGAAACACCATATATTTT.

This clone was counted only a few times. V and J are TRBV11-2 and TRBJ2-1; TRBD2 aligns across 9 bases. Germline V CDR1 and CDR2: SGHAT, FQNNGV. V lost 0 bases, J lost 5 bases, and 17 bases stayed unmatched. The CDR3 runs to 20 residues. Written as DNA, the CDR3 is TGTGCCAGCAGCTTAGATAGCCGACTAGCGGCCCGGCGCTACGACAATGAGCAGTTCTTC. Translation: CASSLDSRLAARRYDNEQFF.

This clone was observed a handful of times. V and J are TRBV7-2 and TRBJ2-5; the match to TRBD1 covers 8 bases. Germline V CDR1 and CDR2: SGHTA, FQGNSA. Trimming removed 5 bases from V and 5 bases from J; junction bases left unmatched: 4. The CDR3 extends over 13 amino acids. The CDR3 DNA reads TGTGCCAGCAGCCGGACAGGGCGGGAGACCCAGTACTTC. This codes for CASSRTGRETQYF.

This clone was seen only a few times. The chain's CDR3 is CASSMSRGQYAGELFF. The CDR3 DNA reads TGTGCCAGCAGCATGTCCAGGGGGCAATATGCCGGGGAGCTGTTTTTT. The chain employs TRBV11-2 and TRBJ2-2; 8 positions match TRBD1. J was trimmed by 6 bases and V by 5 bases; bases with no gene match: 11. The CDR3 has 16 residues. CDR1 and CDR2 from the germline V gene are SGHAT and FQNNGV.

V and J are TRBV30 and TRBJ1-2, with D possibly matching TRBD1 (5 bases). The length of the CDR3 is 12 residues. With 6 bases removed from V and 5 bases from J, the gap between germline ends came to 13 bases. Germline V gene lookup returns CDR1 GTSNPN and CDR2 SVGIG (reference sequence). The CDR3 loop is CACLQGWYGYTF. Here the CDR3 DNA reads TGTGCCTGTCTCCAGGGTTGGTATGGCTACACCTTC.

This clone was counted between two and nine times. The chain combines TRBV7-3 with TRBJ1-2; D may be TRBD1 (5 bases). The CDR3 length is 14 residues. The germline V gene has CDR1 SGHTA and CDR2 FQGTGA. V gave up 5 bases and J gave up 4 bases, with 14 bases separating them. The CDR3 coding sequence is TGTGCCAGCAGCCTTAGGGGAGGGAGCTATGGCTACACCTTC. It translates to CASSLRGGSYGYTF.

The chain employs TRBV4-3 and TRBJ2-7, with 7 bases that match TRBD2. Per germline, CDR1 LGHNA and CDR2 YSLEER. The CDR3 has 17 amino acids. The junction had 10 bases not matched to a gene; V was cut back by 0 bases and J by 2 bases. The CDR3 bases are TGCGCCAGCAGCCAAGACGTGGGGCAGGGAGGGGCCTACGAGCAGTACTTC. Amino acid sequence: CASSQDVGQGGAYEQYF.

A few counts support this clone. The J gene is TRBJ1-5, the V gene TRBV27, with TRBD1 matching 10 bases. The germline V gene encodes CDR1 MNHEY and CDR2 SMNVEV (reference sequence). The length of the CDR3 is 15 residues. With 3 bases clipped from V and 7 bases from J, the junction kept 6 bases outside the gene matches. CDR3 sequence (DNA): TGTGCCAGCAGTTTCACCGGGACAGGGGAACAGCCCCAGCATTTT. Translating gives CASSFTGTGEQPQHF.

The rearrangement uses TRBV7-7 and TRBJ2-5; 7 bases line up with TRBD2. The germline gives CDR1 SSHAT, CDR2 FNYEAQ (reference sequence). V shed 5 bases, J shed 5 bases, and the junction held 8 bases outside the gene matches. There are 14 residues in the CDR3. DNA for the CDR3: TGTGCCAGCAGCGGGGGAGGGAGCGGGGAGACCCAGTACTTC. Translating gives CASSGGGSGETQYF.

At least ten counts were recorded for this clone. CDR3 coding DNA: TGTGCCATCAGTGAGAACTACGAGCAGTACTTC. It specifies CAISENYEQYF. The genes are TRBV10-3 and TRBJ2-7; no reliable D call. The CDR3 length is 11 residues. The V and J ends lost 2 bases and 3 bases respectively, with 2 bases between them. From germline, CDR1 is ENHRY and CDR2 SYGVKD.

The table lists this clone with a few counts. V usage is TRBV12-5 and J usage is TRBJ2-2, with D uncertain. Germline V gene sequence: CDR1 LGHNT, CDR2 FRNRAP. CDR3 length: 12 residues. Trimming removed 7 bases at V and 7 bases at J, with 10 bases between. The CDR3 reads CASALGVGELFF. The CDR3 DNA reads TGTGCTAGTGCCCTTGGGGTCGGGGAGCTGTTTTTT. Full variable domain (missing parts from reference TRBV12-5 and TRBJ2-2): DARVTQTPRHKVTEMGQEVTMRCQPILGHNTVFWYRQTMMQGLELLAYFRNRAPLDDSGMPKDRFSAEMPDATLATLKIQPSEPRDSAVYFCASALGVGELFFGEGSRLTVL.

Concerning this clone: An end of the junction does not agree with germline; a read error may underlie this. This sample includes further DNA sequences coding for the same CDR3. The gene calls are TRBV7-8 and TRBJ2-3, with TRBD2 identical over 9 bases. The germline CDR1 and CDR2 sequences are SGHVS and FQNEAQ. This CDR3 has 17 residues. The CDR3 is CASSLVVTSGSTDTQYF. CDR3 nucleotide sequence: TGCGCCAGCAGCTTAGTTGTGACTAGCGGAAGCACAGATACGCAGTATTTT.

This chain uses TRBV28 with TRBJ1-2; D is undetermined. The CDR3 extends over 12 amino acids. V dropped 7 bases and J dropped 13 bases, with 19 bases sitting between them. Germline V CDR1 and CDR2: MDHEN, SYDVKM. In DNA form, the CDR3 reads TGTGCCAGCATTGCCGCCGGTGAGGGAGGCACCTTC. Protein: CASIAAGEGGTF.

The chain combines TRBV7-9 with TRBJ2-2, with D possibly matching TRBD2 (7 bases). V was shortened by 3 bases and J by 5 bases, with 13 bases between the two germline ends. Germline-derived CDR1 and CDR2 are SEHNR and FQNEAQ (reference sequence). The length of the CDR3 is 15 residues. The CDR3 here is CASSFAGARTGELFF. The DNA of the CDR3 is TGTGCCAGCAGCTTCGCGGGGGCGCGGACCGGGGAGCTGTTTTTT.

This clone has a handful of counts. This chain connects TRBV7-9 to TRBJ2-1, with 9 bases identical to TRBD1. CDR1 and CDR2 (germline): SEHNR, FQNEAQ (reference sequence). CDR3 length equals 15 residues. V shed 6 bases and J 6 bases; nucleotides not matched to a gene: 9. The CDR3 region is CASSRAGQGLNEQFF. The DNA for the CDR3 is TGTGCCAGCAGTCGGGCGGGACAGGGCCTCAATGAGCAGTTCTTC.

This clone was seen a handful of times. The gene calls are TRBV29-1 and TRBJ1-4; D unresolved. This CDR3 comprises 14 residues. Trimming removed 7 bases from V and 0 bases from J, with 12 bases in between. CDR1 and CDR2 (germline): SQVTM, ANQGSEA. CDR3 DNA sequence: TGCAGCGGTGCGTATTCGGCAACTAATGAAAAACTGTTTTTT. This translates into CSGAYSATNEKLFF.

This clone was observed a few times. The rearrangement joins TRBV6-1 to TRBJ1-5, with 7 nucleotides matching TRBD1. CDR1 is MNHNS and CDR2 is SASEGT in the germline V gene. The CDR3 loop spans 13 amino acids. V shed 11 bases and J 5 bases; nucleotides not matched to a gene: 9. For the CDR3, the DNA is TGTGCCGGAGCGACAGGGAGGGATCAGCCCCAGCATTTT. It specifies CAGATGRDQPQHF.

The table lists this clone with a few counts. J is TRBJ2-1 and V is TRBV15, with D possibly TRBD1 on 6 matching bases. Germline CDR1 is LNHNV and CDR2 is YYDKDF (reference sequence). V lost 1 base to trimming and J lost 8 bases, with 12 bases between them. The CDR3 has 14 residues. This chain's CDR3 is CATSRGGLADEQFF. The CDR3 nucleotides read TGTGCCACCAGCAGAGGGGGGCTAGCTGATGAGCAGTTCTTC.

This clone was detected ten times or more. V usage is TRBV27 and J usage is TRBJ2-2; no definite D call. Per germline, CDR1 MNHEY and CDR2 SMNVEV (reference sequence). The CDR3 loop spans 13 amino acids. V shed 3 bases and J shed 3 bases, with 5 bases lying between them. CDR3 residues: CASSFRYTGELFF. The CDR3 nucleotides are TGTGCCAGCAGTTTTCGGTACACCGGGGAGCTGTTTTTT.